This paragraph covers one T cell receptor beta chain sequence. Relative to the germline gene, one junction end is altered; a read error may explain this. Stated time point: patch test 2, 6 weeks after DPC sensitization. Treatment described: therapeutic diphenylcyclopropenone sensitization with weekly scalp DPC. This record belongs to a study of human T cells and chemical hapten exposure. The CDR3 is 15 residues long. Germline CDR1 reads LGHNA; CDR2 reads YSLEER. TCRdb fed the RACE reads into MiXCR, producing one record per CDR3 protein. The data contain a few hundred thousand distinct CDR3 sequences, about 6% of them singletons.

The V and J genes are TRBV4-3 and TRBJ1-1, with 10 bases lining up with TRBD1. This specimen consisted of whole blood, obtained in connection with sensitization to the hapten diphenylcyclopropenone (DPC). The receptor was derived from a woman aged 18-30 years with alopecia areata. Some clones in this sample may be carry-over from other donors' samples. CDR3 amino acids: CASSPGLTGGREGFF. In DNA, the CDR3 is TGCGCCAGCAGCCCTGGGTTGACAGGGGGCAGGGAAGGTTTCTTT.